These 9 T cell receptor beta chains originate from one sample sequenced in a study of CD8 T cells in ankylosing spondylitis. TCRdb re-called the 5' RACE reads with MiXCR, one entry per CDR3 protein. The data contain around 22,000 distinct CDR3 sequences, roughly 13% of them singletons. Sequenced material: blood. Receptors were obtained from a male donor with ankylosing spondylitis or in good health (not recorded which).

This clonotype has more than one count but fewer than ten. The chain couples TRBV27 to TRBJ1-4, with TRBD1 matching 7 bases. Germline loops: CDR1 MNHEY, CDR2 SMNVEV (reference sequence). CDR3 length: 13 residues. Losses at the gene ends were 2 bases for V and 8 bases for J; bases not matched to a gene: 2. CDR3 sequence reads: CASSLLGQEKLFF. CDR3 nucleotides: TGTGCCAGCAGTTTACTGGGACAGGAAAAACTGTTTTTT.

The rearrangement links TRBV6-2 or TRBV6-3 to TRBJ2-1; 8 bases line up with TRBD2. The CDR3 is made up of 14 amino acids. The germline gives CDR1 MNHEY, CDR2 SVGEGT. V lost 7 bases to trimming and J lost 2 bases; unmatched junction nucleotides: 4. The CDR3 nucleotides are TGTGCCAGCACCACTAGCGGCCCCTACAATGAGCAGTTCTTC. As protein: CASTTSGPYNEQFF.

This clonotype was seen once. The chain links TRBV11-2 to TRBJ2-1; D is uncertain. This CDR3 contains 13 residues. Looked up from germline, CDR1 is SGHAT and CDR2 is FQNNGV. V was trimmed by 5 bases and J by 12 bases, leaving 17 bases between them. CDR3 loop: CASSARRVLMQFF. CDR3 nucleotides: TGTGCCAGCAGCGCGCGCCGAGTCTTAATGCAGTTCTTC.

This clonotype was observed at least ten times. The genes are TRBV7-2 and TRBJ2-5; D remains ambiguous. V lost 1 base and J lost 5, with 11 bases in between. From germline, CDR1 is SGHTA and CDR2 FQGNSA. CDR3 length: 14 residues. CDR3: CASSLVGTIETQYF. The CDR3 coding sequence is TGTGCCAGCAGCTTAGTTGGCACAATCGAGACCCAGTACTTC.

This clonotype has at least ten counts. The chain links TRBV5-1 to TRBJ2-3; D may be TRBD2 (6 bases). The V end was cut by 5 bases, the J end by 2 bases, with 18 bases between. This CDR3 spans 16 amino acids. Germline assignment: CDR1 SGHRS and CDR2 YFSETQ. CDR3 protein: CASRVLRGANTDTQYF. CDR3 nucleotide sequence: TGCGCCAGCAGGGTCCTCCGCGGGGCAAACACAGATACGCAGTATTTT.

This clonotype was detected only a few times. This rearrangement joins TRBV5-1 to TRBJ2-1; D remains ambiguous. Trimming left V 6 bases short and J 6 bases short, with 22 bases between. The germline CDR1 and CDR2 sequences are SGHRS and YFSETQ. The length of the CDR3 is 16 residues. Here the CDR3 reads CASTWFEASFVNEQFF. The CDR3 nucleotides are TGCGCCAGCACCTGGTTTGAGGCGAGCTTCGTCAATGAGCAGTTCTTC. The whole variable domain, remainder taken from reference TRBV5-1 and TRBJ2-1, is KAGVTQTPRYLIKTRGQQVTLSCSPISGHRSVSWYQQTPGQGLQFLFEYFSETQRNKGNFPGRFSGRQFSNSRSEMNVSTLELGDSALYLCASTWFEASFVNEQFFGPGTRLTVL.

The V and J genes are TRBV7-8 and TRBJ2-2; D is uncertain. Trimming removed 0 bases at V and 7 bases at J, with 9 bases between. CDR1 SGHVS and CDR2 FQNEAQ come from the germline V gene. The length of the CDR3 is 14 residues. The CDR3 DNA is TGTGCCAGCAGCTTAGCTCGGAGTGGCGGGGAGCTGTTTTTT. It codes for CASSLARSGGELFF. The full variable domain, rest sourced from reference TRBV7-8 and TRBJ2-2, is GAGVSQSPRYKVAKRGQDVALRCDPISGHVSLFWYQQALGQGPEFLTYFQNEAQLDKSGLPSDRFFAERPEGSVSTLKIQRTQQEDSAVYLCASSLARSGGELFFGEGSRLTVL.

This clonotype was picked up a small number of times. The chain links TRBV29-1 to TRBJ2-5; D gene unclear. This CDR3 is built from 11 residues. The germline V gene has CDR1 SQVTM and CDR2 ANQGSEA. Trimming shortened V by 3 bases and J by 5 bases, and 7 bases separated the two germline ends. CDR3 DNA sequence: TGCAGCGTTGATGGAATGGAGACCCAGTACTTC. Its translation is CSVDGMETQYF.

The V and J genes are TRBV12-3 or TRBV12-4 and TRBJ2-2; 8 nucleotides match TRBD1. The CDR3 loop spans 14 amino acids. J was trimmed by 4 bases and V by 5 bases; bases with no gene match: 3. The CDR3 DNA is TGTGCCAGCAGTAAAACAGGGGGCACCGGGGAGCTGTTTTTT. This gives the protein CASSKTGGTGELFF.